The clone carrying this T cell receptor (beta chain) appeared many times. Its target is not known. RNA transcripts gave rise to amplified TCR beta CDR3 regions. HTBI primers drove first-round RT-PCR of the TCR CDR3. TCRdb ran MiXCR on the multiplex PCR reads and lists one entry per CDR3 protein. The sample shows fewer than 650,000 distinct CDR3 sequences, around 13% of them seen only once. The data belong to a study of T cells in Graves' hyperthyroidism and ophthalmopathy. General observations from the study: In the blood, most expanded thyroid clonotypes above 0.001 appeared as well. Stable hyperthyroidism was told apart from ophthalmopathy by a model built on 13 V-J features.

Sequenced material: blood. The clonotype comes from a woman in her thirties or forties with Graves' hyperthyroidism.

The CDR3 bases are TGTGCCAGCAGACTTCGGACGGGGAACACTGAAGCTTTCTTT. This encodes CASRLRTGNTEAFF. The chain uses TRBV12-3 or TRBV12-4 and TRBJ1-1; D call uncertain. V was pared by 6 bases and J by 1 base, with 12 bases between. The CDR3 is 14 residues long.